This TCR beta chain is drawn from a study of shared clonotypes between healthy human individuals. Study in general: A couple of female and a few male donors aged 18 to 49 were enrolled.

The CDR3 has 15 residues. V lost 0 bases, J lost 4 bases, and 10 bases lay in between. Germline V gene data show CDR1 as LNHNV and CDR2 as YYDKDF (reference sequence). Points on this clone: Its specificity is unknown.

Regarding the study as a whole: Clonotypes that were shared across a few donors made up about 4.5% of naive CD4 clonotypes.

The assay was immunoSEQ multiplex PCR, and TCRdb's table has in-frame clones only and misses some. This sample carries 1,400,000 or so clones, less than 99% of them seen once, and the ten largest clones take approximately 0.4%. Sequences were obtained from naive CD4+ T cells sorted from blood. Subset meaning: CD45RA+ positively selected. This TCR was recovered from a young man in good health. The genes are TRBV15 and TRBJ1-3; D not resolved. The CDR3 protein is CATSRDRNTGNTIYF. The CDR3 DNA is TGTGCCACCAGCAGAGATCGGAACACAGGAAACACCATATATTTT.